This is a list of T cell receptor beta chains from one sample in a study of regulatory T cells in long-lasting Graves disease. TCRdb redid the calling of the multiplex PCR reads with MiXCR, one entry per CDR3 protein. The sample holds some 340,000 distinct CDR3 sequences, around 23% seen once. Sequences were derived from peripheral blood mononuclear cells (PBMCs), sampled when the disease was refractory, from a patient treated with antithyroid drugs. The source of these receptors is a woman in her 40s with Graves disease. CDR3s include the opening cysteine and the closing phenylalanine or tryptophan. A D gene is named only where the DNA matches it firmly. Not every row has a clone size; where given, it reads once, few, many or a size class.

>TRBD1|TRBV5-5|TRBJ2-7|.
TGCGCCAGCAGCGCAGGGGCAGGGGGCGAGCAGTACTTC
CASSAGAGGEQYF
>.|TRBV7-9|TRBJ2-6|few
TGTGCCAGCAGCTTAGGTCTAGGCAGCTCCTCTGGGGCCAACGTCCTGACTTTC
CASSLGLGSSSGANVLTF
>.|TRBV28|TRBJ1-3|.
TGTGCCAGCAGTTTCGTACATCTGGACGCAGTCTCTGGAAACACCATATATTTT
CASSFVHLDAVSGNTIYF
>TRBD1|TRBV5-1|TRBJ2-2|many
TGCGCCAGCAGGGACAGGCTAAACACCGGGGAGCTGTTTTTT
CASRDRLNTGELFF
>.|TRBV28|TRBJ2-7|.
TGTGCCAGCAGCCGCCCCTTACCGGGAGCTGTGGACGAGCAGTACTTC
CASSRPLPGAVDEQYF
>.|TRBV11-2|TRBJ1-3|.
TGTGCCAGCAGCTTAGTACGTCAGCCCCTCATCTCTGGAAACACCATATATTTT
CASSLVRQPLISGNTIYF
>.|TRBV2|TRBJ1-5|many
TGTGCCAGCAGTGAAAGGGTAGGCAATCAGCCCCAGCATTTT
CASSERVGNQPQHF
>.|TRBV5-6|TRBJ1-4|many
TGTGCCAGCAGCTGGGGCCTAACTAATGAAAAACTGTTTTTT
CASSWGLTNEKLFF
>.|TRBV13|TRBJ2-2|.
TGTGCCAGCAGCCTTCCCTGGACGGCGCTGAACACCGGGGAGCTGTTTTTT
CASSLPWTALNTGELFF
>.|TRBV14|TRBJ2-7|few
TGTGCCAGCAGCCCGGAAGGCCTCCAGCAGTACTTC
CASSPEGLQQYF
>TRBD1|TRBV20-1|TRBJ1-2|many
TGCAGTGCTAACATAGGGACAGGGATCTATGGCTACACCTTC
CSANIGTGIYGYTF
>.|TRBV5-1|TRBJ2-3|.
TGCGCCAGCAGCTTGGAAGCAGGGAACCCGGGGGATACGCAGTATTTT
CASSLEAGNPGDTQYF
>.|TRBV3-1|TRBJ2-7|.
TGTGCCAGCAGCCAAGATGGGACGGCCTACGAGCAGTACTTC
CASSQDGTAYEQYF
>.|TRBV4-1|TRBJ1-4|.
TGCGCCAGCAGCCGGCGAGGGGATAATGAAAAACTGTTTTTT
CASSRRGDNEKLFF
>.|TRBV2|TRBJ1-2|many
TGTGCCAGCAGTAACAGGGTCCTTTCTTATGGCTACACCTTC
CASSNRVLSYGYTF
>.|TRBV28|TRBJ2-7|many
TGTGCCAGCAGTAAAATCTGGGCATTTGAAACCTACGAGCAGTACTTC
CASSKIWAFETYEQYF
>.|TRBV11-3|TRBJ2-7|.
TGTGCCAGCAGCATTAAATCAGGAAACTTCTACGAGCAGTACTTC
CASSIKSGNFYEQYF
>.|TRBV6-1|TRBJ2-5|many
TGTGCCAGCAGTCCGCGGGGGCGAGAGACCCAGTACTTC
CASSPRGRETQYF
>.|TRBV4-1|TRBJ2-7|.
TGCGCCAGCAGCCAAGAAGGCGCGGAGGGGGCCGGCGAGCAGTACTTC
CASSQEGAEGAGEQYF
>TRBD2|TRBV20-1|TRBJ2-2|few
TGCAGTGCTAGGGGGAGGCTAGCGGTGAACACCGGGGAGCTGTTTTTT
CSARGRLAVNTGELFF
>.|TRBV29-1|TRBJ1-6|.
TGCAGCGTTGGGAGCTCCTATAATTCACCCCTCCACTTT
CSVGSSYNSPLHF
>.|TRBV29-1|TRBJ2-5|many
TGCAGCGTTGAAGCTGAGACCCAGTACTTC
CSVEAETQYF
>.|TRBV11-2|TRBJ2-7|many
TGTGCCAGCAGCTCGGGGGATCCCTCCTACGAGCAGTACTTC
CASSSGDPSYEQYF
>.|TRBV28|TRBJ1-2|many
TGTGCCAGCAGTTCGACTTCCATCCGCTTGCACTACTATGGCTACACCTTC
CASSSTSIRLHYYGYTF
>TRBD1|TRBV2|TRBJ2-7|many
TGTGCCAGCAAAGGGGGTCGTTGGGACAGGGTCGAGCAGTACTTC
CASKGGRWDRVEQYF
>TRBD2|TRBV20-1|TRBJ2-7|many
TGCAGTGCCGGGGAGCGGGAGCCTCCCTACGAGCAGTACTTC
CSAGEREPPYEQYF
>.|TRBV4-1|TRBJ2-7|.
TGCGCCAGCAGCCAAGAATCCCATCCCTCGTGGGAGCAGTACTTC
CASSQESHPSWEQYF
>TRBD1|TRBV6-1|TRBJ2-7|many
TGTGCCAGCAGTAGCCCTCGGACAGGGTCTCCCTACGAGCAGTACTTC
CASSSPRTGSPYEQYF
>TRBD2|TRBV5-6|TRBJ2-1|.
TGTGCCAGCAGCGGACGACTAGCTCATGAGCAGTTCTTC
CASSGRLAHEQFF
>.|TRBV19|TRBJ2-2|.
TGTGCCAGTAGTAGGAGACCCGGGATGGGCACCGGGGAGCTGTTTTTT
CASSRRPGMGTGELFF
>.|TRBV27|TRBJ2-7|many
TGTGCCACCCAGGTCGCTGGGTCTTACGAGCAGTACTTC
CATQVAGSYEQYF
>TRBD1|TRBV9|TRBJ2-2|.
TGTGCCAGCAGCATCAGGGACAGGTCGAACACCGGGGAGCTGTTTTTT
CASSIRDRSNTGELFF
>.|TRBV5-6|TRBJ2-5|.
TGTGCCAGCAGCCCCCACGGGGTGTTGAAAACTCAAGAGACCCAGTACTTC
CASSPHGVLKTQETQYF
>.|TRBV28|TRBJ1-5|many
TGTGCCAGCAGCCTAAGCAGGAATCAGCCCCAGCATTTT
CASSLSRNQPQHF
>.|TRBV12-3/TRBV12-4|TRBJ2-5|many
TGTGCCAGCAGCCCGGGCGGGTGGGGATACGACCAAGAGACCCAGTACTTC
CASSPGGWGYDQETQYF
>.|TRBV11-2|TRBJ2-5|many
TGTGCCAGCAGCTTTAAAGGTCGAGGAGAGACCCAGTACTTC
CASSFKGRGETQYF
>TRBD1|TRBV24-1|TRBJ2-2|.
TGTGCCACCAGTGCCCTACCGGGACAGGGGGAAACCGGGGAGCTGTTTTTT
CATSALPGQGETGELFF
>TRBD1|TRBV6-2/TRBV6-3|TRBJ2-3|.
TGTGCCAGCAGTGAAGGGACAGATTTT
CASSEGTDF
>TRBD2|TRBV9|TRBJ2-3|.
TGTGCCAGCAGCGATCGAGAAGGACTAGCGATGGATACGCAGTATTTT
CASSDREGLAMDTQYF
>TRBD1|TRBV7-9|TRBJ1-2|few
TGTGCCAGCAGCTTAGTTACTTTTGGGACAGAGGATGGCTACACCTTC
CASSLVTFGTEDGYTF
>.|TRBV5-1|TRBJ1-5|.
TGCGCCAGCAGCTTGTGGCCAGGCAATCAGCCCCAGCATTTT
CASSLWPGNQPQHF
>.|TRBV7-6|TRBJ2-2|.
TGTGCCAGCAGCTCCCTGACAGACAACACCGGGGAGCTGTTTTTT
CASSSLTDNTGELFF
>.|TRBV6-2/TRBV6-3|TRBJ1-3|.
TGTGCCAGCAGATCCCCGACAGCCTCTGGAAACACCATATATTTT
CASRSPTASGNTIYF
>.|TRBV7-9|TRBJ2-5|many
TGTGCCAGCAGCCTCCCCCAGTACCAAGAGACCCAGTACTTC
CASSLPQYQETQYF
>.|TRBV11-2|TRBJ2-1|few
TGTGCCAGCAGCTTCGTATTGATACGGAAGGGCCTGGAACGGGTAAAGCAGTTCTTC
CASSFVLIRKGLERVKQFF
>TRBD1|TRBV4-1|TRBJ2-1|.
TGCGCCAGCAGCCCAAGACAGGGGTTCGGGAATGAGCAGTTCTTC
CASSPRQGFGNEQFF
>TRBD2|TRBV6-2/TRBV6-3|TRBJ2-5|many
TGTGCCAGCAGTTACGCGGGAGGGATCCAAGAGACCCAGTACTTC
CASSYAGGIQETQYF
>.|TRBV13|TRBJ2-1|few
TGTGCCAGCAGCTTCTCAGAAACTTATGAGCAGTTCTTC
CASSFSETYEQFF
>.|TRBV5-1|TRBJ1-4|few
TGCGCCAGCATCTTGGTCGGCAGGCAAAATGAAAAACTGTTTTTT
CASILVGRQNEKLFF
>.|TRBV28|TRBJ2-3|.
TGTGCCAGCAGTCCCAGATGGACACTACGCACAGATACGCAGTATTTT
CASSPRWTLRTDTQYF
>.|TRBV2|TRBJ1-2|many
TGTGCCAGCATTCCCAATGGGGGGTTAAACGGCTACACCTTC
CASIPNGGLNGYTF
>.|TRBV10-3|TRBJ1-6|many
TGTGCCATCAGCGAGTCGGTGGTCCCCGGTTCACCCCTCCACTTT
CAISESVVPGSPLHF
>TRBD2|TRBV27|TRBJ2-2|few
TGTGCCAGCAGTTTTTTACTAGCGTCCGGGGAGCTGTTTTTT
CASSFLLASGELFF
>TRBD1|TRBV28|TRBJ1-5|many
TGTGCCAGCGGGGACAGGGGGATAGGCAATCAGCCCCAGCATTTT
CASGDRGIGNQPQHF